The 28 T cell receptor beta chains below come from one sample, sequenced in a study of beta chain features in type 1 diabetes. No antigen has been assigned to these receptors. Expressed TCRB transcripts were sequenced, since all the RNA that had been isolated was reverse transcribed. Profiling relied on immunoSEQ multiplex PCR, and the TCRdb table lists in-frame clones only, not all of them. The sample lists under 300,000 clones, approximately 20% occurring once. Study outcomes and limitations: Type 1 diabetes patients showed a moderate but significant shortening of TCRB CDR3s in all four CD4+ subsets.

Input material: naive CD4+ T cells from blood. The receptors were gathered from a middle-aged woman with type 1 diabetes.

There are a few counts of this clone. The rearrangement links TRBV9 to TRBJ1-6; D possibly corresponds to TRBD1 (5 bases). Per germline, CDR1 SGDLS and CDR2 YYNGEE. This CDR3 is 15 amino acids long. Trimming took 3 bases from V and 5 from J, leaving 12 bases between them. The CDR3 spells CASSGGEENNSPLHF. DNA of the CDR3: TGTGCCAGCAGCGGGGGGGAAGAAAATAATTCACCCCTCCACTTT.

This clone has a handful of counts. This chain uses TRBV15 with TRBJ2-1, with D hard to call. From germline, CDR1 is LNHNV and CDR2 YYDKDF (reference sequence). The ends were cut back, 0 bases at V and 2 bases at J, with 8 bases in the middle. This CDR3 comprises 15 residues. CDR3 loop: CATSRDSLTYNEQFF. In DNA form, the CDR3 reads TGTGCCACCAGCAGAGATTCCTTAACCTACAATGAGCAGTTCTTC.

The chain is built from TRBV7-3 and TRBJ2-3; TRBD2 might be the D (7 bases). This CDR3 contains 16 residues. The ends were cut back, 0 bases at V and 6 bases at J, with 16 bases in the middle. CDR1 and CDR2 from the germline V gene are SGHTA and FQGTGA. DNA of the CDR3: TGTGCCAGCAGCTTAACACTTGGGGGGGGCCCGGATACGCAGTATTTT. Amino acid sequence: CASSLTLGGGPDTQYF.

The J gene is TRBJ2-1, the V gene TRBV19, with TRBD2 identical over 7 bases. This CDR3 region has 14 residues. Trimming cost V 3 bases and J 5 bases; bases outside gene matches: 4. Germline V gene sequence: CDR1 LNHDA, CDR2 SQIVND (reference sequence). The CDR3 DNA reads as TGTGCCAGTAGTATTGCGGGAGCTGACAATGAGCAGTTCTTC. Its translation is CASSIAGADNEQFF.

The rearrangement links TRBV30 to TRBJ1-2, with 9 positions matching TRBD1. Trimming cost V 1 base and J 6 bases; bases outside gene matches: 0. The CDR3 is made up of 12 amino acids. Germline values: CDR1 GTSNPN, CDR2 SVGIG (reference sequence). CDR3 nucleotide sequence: TGTGCCTGGAGTGGGGACAGGGATGGCTACACCTTC. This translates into CAWSGDRDGYTF.

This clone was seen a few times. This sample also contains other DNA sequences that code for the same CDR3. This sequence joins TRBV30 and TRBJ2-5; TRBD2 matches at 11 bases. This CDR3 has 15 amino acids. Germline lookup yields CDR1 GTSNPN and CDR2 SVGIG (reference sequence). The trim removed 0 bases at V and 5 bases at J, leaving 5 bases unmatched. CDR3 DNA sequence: TGTGCCTGGAGTGTAGGACTAGCGGGCGTTGAGACCCAGTACTTC. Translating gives CAWSVGLAGVETQYF. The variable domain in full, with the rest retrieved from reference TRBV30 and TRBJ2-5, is SQTIHQWPATLVQPVGSPLSLECTVEGTSNPNLYWYRQAAGRGLQLLFYSVGIGQISSEVPQNLSASRPQDRQFILSSKKLLLSDSGFYLCAWSVGLAGVETQYFGPGTRLLVL.

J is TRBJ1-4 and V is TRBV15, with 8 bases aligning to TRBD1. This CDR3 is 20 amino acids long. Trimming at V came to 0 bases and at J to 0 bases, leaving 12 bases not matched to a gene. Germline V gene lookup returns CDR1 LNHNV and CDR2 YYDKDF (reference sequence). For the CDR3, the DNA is TGTGCCACCAGCAGAGATCTGGTTAGGACAGGGACCGCAACTAATGAAAAACTGTTTTTT. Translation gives CATSRDLVRTGTATNEKLFF.

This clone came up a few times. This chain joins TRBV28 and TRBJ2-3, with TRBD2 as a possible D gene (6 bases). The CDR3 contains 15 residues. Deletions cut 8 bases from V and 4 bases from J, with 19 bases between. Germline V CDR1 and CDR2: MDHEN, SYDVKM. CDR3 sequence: CASSYGGVSPDTQYF. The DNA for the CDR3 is TGTGCCAGCTCCTACGGGGGAGTGTCCCCAGATACGCAGTATTTT.

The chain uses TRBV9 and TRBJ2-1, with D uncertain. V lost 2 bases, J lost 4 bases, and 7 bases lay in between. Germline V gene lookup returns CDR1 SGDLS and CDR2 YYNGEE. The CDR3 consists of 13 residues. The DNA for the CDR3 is TGTGCCAGCAGCGTCAACACATACAATGAGCAGTTCTTC. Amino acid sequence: CASSVNTYNEQFF.

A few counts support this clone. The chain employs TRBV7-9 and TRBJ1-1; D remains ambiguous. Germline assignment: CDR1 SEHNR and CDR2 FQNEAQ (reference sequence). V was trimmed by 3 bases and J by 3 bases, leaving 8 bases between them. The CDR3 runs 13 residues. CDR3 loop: CASSLGEHTEAFF. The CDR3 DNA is TGTGCCAGCAGCTTGGGCGAACACACTGAAGCTTTCTTT.

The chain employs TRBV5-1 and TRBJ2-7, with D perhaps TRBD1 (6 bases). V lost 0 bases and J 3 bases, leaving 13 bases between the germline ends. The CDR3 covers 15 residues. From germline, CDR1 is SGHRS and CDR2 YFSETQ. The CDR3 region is CASSLAPGEDYEQYF. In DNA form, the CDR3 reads TGCGCCAGCAGCTTGGCACCAGGGGAAGACTACGAGCAGTACTTC.

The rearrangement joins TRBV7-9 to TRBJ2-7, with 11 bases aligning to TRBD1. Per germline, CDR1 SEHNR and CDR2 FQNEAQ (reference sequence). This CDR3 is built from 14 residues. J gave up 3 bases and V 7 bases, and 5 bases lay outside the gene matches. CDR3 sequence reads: CASNRDRGIYEQYF. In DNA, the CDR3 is TGTGCCAGCAACCGGGACAGGGGGATCTACGAGCAGTACTTC. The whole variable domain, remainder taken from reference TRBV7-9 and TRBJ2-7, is DTGVSQNPRHKITKRGQNVTFRCDPISEHNRLYWYRQTLGQGPEFLTYFQNEAQLEKSRLLSDRFSAERPKGSFSTLEIQRTEQGDSAMYLCASNRDRGIYEQYFGPGTRLTVT.

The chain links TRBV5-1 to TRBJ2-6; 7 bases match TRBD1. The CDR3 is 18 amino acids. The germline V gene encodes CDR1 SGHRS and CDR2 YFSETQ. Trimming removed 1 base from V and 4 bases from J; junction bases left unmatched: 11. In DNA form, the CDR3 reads TGCGCCAGCAGCTTGCCTCGGACAGGTGTCGGGGGGGCCAACGTCCTGACTTTC. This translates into CASSLPRTGVGGANVLTF.

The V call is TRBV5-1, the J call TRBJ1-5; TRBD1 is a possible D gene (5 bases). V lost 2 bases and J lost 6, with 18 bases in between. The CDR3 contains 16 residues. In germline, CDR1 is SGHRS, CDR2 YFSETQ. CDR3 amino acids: CASSLSSGQRGQPQHF. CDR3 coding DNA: TGCGCCAGCAGCTTAAGTTCAGGGCAAAGGGGTCAGCCCCAGCATTTT. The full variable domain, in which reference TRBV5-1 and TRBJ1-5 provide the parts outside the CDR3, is KAGVTQTPRYLIKTRGQQVTLSCSPISGHRSVSWYQQTPGQGLQFLFEYFSETQRNKGNFPGRFSGRQFSNSRSEMNVSTLELGDSALYLCASSLSSGQRGQPQHFGDGTRLSIL.

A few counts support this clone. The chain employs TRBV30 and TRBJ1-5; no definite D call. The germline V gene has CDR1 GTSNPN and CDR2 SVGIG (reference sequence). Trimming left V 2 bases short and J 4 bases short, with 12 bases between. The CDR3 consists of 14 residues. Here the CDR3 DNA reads TGTGCCTGGAGTTCCGCGCCCGGGAATCAGCCCCAGCATTTT. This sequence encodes CAWSSAPGNQPQHF.

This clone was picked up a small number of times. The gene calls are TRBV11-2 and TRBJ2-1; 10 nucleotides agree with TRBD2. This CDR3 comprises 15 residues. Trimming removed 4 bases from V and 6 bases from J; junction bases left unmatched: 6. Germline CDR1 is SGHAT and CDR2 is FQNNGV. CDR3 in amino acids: CASSSVTSGPNEQFF. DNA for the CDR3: TGTGCCAGCAGCTCCGTGACTAGCGGGCCCAATGAGCAGTTCTTC.

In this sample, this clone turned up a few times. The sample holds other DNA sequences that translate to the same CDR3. The CDR3 nucleotides read TGTGCCAGCAGCTATTCTCTGAACACTGAAGCTTTCTTT. Translated, it gives CASSYSLNTEAFF. This chain uses TRBV7-3 with TRBJ1-1; no reliable D call. CDR1 SGHTA and CDR2 FQGTGA come from the germline V gene. V lost 4 bases, J lost 0 bases, and 6 bases lay in between. The CDR3 is made up of 13 amino acids.

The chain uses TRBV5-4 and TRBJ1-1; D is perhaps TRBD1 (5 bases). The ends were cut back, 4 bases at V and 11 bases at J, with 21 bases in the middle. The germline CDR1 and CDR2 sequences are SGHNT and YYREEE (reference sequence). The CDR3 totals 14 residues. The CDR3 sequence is CASSHVREGPGAFF. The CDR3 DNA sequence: TGTGCCAGCAGCCACGTTAGGGAGGGGCCAGGGGCTTTCTTT.

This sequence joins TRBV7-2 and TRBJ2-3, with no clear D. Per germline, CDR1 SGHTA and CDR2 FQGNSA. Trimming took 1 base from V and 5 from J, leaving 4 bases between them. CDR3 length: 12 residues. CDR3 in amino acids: CASSLVRDTQYF. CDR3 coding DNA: TGTGCCAGCAGCTTAGTGAGAGATACGCAGTATTTT.

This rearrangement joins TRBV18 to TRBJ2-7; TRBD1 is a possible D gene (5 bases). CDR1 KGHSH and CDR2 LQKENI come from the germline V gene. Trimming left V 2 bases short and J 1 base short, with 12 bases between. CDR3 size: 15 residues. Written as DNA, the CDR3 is TGTGCCAGCTCACCAGGGTTCCAGGGTTCCTACGAGCAGTACTTC. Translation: CASSPGFQGSYEQYF.

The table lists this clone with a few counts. As DNA, the CDR3 is TGTGCCTGGGACAGGGGCAGCCCCGAGCAGTACTTC. Translation gives CAWDRGSPEQYF. This chain connects TRBV30 to TRBJ2-7, with TRBD1 matching over 8 bases. This CDR3 has 12 amino acids. Germline CDR1 GTSNPN, CDR2 SVGIG (reference sequence). V gave up 5 bases and J gave up 6 bases; unmatched junction bases: 6.

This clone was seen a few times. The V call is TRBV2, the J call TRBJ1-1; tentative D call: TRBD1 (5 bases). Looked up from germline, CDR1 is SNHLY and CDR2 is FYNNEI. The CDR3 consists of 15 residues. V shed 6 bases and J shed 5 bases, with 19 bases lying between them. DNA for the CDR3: TGTGCCAGCAGCTCGACGGGAGGGGTGGGAACTGAAGCTTTCTTT. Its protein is CASSSTGGVGTEAFF.

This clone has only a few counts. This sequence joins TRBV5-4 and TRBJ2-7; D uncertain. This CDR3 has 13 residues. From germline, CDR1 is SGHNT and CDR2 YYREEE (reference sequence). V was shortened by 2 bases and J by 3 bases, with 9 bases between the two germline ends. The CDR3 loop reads CASSLPNLYEQYF. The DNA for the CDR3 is TGTGCCAGCAGCTTACCTAACCTCTACGAGCAGTACTTC.

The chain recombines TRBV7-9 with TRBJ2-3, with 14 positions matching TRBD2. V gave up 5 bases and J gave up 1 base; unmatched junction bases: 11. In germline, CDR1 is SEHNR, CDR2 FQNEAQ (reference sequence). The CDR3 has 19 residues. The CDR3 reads CASSLGLAGGSMGTDTQYF. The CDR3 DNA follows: TGTGCCAGCAGCCTTGGACTAGCGGGAGGCTCGATGGGCACAGATACGCAGTATTTT. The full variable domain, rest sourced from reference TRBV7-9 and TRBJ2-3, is DTGVSQNPRHKITKRGQNVTFRCDPISEHNRLYWYRQTLGQGPEFLTYFQNEAQLEKSRLLSDRFSAERPKGSFSTLEIQRTEQGDSAMYLCASSLGLAGGSMGTDTQYFGPGTRLTVL.

CDR3 in DNA: TGCAGCGTCAGGGATACGGACACTGAAGCTTTCTTT. Translation gives CSVRDTDTEAFF. The chain couples TRBV29-1 to TRBJ1-1; D might be TRBD1 (5 bases). Germline loops: CDR1 SQVTM, CDR2 ANQGSEA. This CDR3 has 12 amino acids. Trimming took 6 bases from V and 3 from J, leaving 11 bases between them.

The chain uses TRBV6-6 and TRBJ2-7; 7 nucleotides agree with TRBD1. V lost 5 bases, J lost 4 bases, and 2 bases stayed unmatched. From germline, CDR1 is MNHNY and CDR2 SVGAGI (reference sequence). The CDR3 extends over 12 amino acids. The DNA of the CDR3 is TGTGCCAGCAGTCCGGGACAGTACGAGCAGTACTTC. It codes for CASSPGQYEQYF.

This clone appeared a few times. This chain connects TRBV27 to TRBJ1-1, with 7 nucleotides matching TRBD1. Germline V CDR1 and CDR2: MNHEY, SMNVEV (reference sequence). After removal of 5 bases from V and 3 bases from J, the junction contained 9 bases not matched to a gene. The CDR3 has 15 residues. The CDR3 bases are TGTGCCAGCAGTCCCTGGACAGGCGGACACACTGAAGCTTTCTTT. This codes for CASSPWTGGHTEAFF.

This CDR3 is CASSRRLEGTQYF. CDR3 coding DNA: TGCGCCAGCAGCCGCCGACTAGAGGGGACCCAGTACTTC. This chain connects TRBV4-1 to TRBJ2-5; a weak D match, TRBD2 (6 bases). The V end lost 4 bases, the J end lost 7 bases, and 13 bases lay between the germline ends. Germline V gene lookup returns CDR1 MGHRA and CDR2 YSYEKL. The CDR3 totals 13 residues.